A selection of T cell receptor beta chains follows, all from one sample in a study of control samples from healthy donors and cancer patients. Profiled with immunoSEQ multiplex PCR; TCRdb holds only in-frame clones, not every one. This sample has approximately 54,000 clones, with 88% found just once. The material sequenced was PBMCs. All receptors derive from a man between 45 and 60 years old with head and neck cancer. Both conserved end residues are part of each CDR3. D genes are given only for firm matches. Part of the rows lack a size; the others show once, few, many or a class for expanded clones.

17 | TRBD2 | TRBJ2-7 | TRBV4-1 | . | TGCGCCAGCAGCCAAGAAGGCGCGACTAGCGGTTTCTACGAGCAGTACTTC | CASSQEGATSGFYEQYF
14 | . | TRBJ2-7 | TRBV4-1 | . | TGCGCCAGCAGCCAAGCAGGGGGAGGGTACGAGCAGTACTTC | CASSQAGGGYEQYF
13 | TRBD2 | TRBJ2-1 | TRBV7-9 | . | TGTGCCAGCAGCCTTGGGACTAGCGGGGGGAGATTCTTC | CASSLGTSGGRFF
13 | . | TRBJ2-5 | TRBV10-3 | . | TGTGCCCCACCCCCGGATTCCCAAGAGACCCAGTACTTC | CAPPPDSQETQYF
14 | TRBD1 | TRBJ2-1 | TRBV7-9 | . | TGTGCCAGCAGAAAGGGACAGGGGCTGGATGAGCAGTTCTTC | CASRKGQGLDEQFF
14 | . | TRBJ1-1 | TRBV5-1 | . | TGCGCCAGCAGCTTGGGGACAATGAACACTGAAGCTTTCTTT | CASSLGTMNTEAFF
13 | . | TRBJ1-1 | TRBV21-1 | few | TGTGCCAGCAGCAGAGACAGGAACACTGAAGCTTTCTTT | CASSRDRNTEAFF
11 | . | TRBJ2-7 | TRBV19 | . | TGTGCCAGTAGTGTCGGCAGCCTGCAGTACTTC | CASSVGSLQYF
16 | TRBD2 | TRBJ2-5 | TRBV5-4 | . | TGTGCCAGCAGCTTGTCCAGCGGGAGGGCCGGGGAGACCCAGTACTTC | CASSLSSGRAGETQYF
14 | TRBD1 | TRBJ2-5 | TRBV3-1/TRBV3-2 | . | TGTGCCAGCAGCTATAGGACAGGCCAAGAGACCCAGTACTTC | CASSYRTGQETQYF
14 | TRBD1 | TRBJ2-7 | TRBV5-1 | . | TGCGCCAGCAGCAGCGGGACAGGGGGCATGGAGCAGTACTTC | CASSSGTGGMEQYF
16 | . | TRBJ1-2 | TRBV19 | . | TGTGCCAGTCGAAGTTTGGACCTACCCCCCAATTATGGCTACACCTTC | CASRSLDLPPNYGYTF
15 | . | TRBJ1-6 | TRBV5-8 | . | TGTGCCAGCAGACCCCCAGGGGCGGTTAATTCACCCCTCCACTTT | CASRPPGAVNSPLHF
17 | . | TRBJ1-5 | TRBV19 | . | TGTGCCAGTAGTGTAAGGTTGGGGACGAATAGCAATCAGCCCCAGCATTTT | CASSVRLGTNSNQPQHF
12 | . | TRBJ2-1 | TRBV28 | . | TGTGCCAGCAGCCCTACTAGGGAGGAGCAGTTCTTC | CASSPTREEQFF
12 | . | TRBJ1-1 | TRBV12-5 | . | TGTGCTAGTGGTTCTTGGGGCACTGAAGCTTTCTTT | CASGSWGTEAFF
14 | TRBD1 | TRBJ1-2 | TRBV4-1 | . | TGCGCCAGCAGCCGGACAGGGGGCGACTATGGCTACACCTTC | CASSRTGGDYGYTF
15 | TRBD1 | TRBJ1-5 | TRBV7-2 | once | TGTGCCAGCAGCTTTGGGAGCCAGGGGGTTCAGCCCCAGCATTTT | CASSFGSQGVQPQHF
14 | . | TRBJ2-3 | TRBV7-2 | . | TGTGCCAGCACCGAGGATTTACCCACAGATACGCAGTATTTT | CASTEDLPTDTQYF
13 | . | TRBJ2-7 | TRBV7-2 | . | TGTGCCAGCAGCTTGCCAGTTCTCTACGAGCAGTACTTC | CASSLPVLYEQYF
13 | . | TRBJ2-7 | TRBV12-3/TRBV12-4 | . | TGTGCCAGCAGTTACGTTCGAGGGGGCGAGCAGTACTTC | CASSYVRGGEQYF
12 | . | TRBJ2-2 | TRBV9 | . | TGTGCCAGCAGCCATAACACCGGGGAGCTGTTTTTT | CASSHNTGELFF
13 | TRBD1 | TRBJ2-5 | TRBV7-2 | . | TGTGCCAGCTTCCCGACAGGGGGAGAGACCCAGTACTTC | CASFPTGGETQYF
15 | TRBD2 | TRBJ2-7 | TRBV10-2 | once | TGCGCCAGCAGTGGGGCGGGAGGTTTAACCTACGAGCAGTACTTC | CASSGAGGLTYEQYF
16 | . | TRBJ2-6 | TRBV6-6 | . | TGTGCCACCCACCCTAGCGGACAGGCTGGGGCCAACGTCCTGACTTTC | CATHPSGQAGANVLTF
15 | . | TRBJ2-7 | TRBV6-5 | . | TGTGCCAGCAGTTCGAGGGGACAAAGGGTGGCTCAGCAGTACTTC | CASSSRGQRVAQQYF
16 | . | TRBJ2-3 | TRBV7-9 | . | TGTGCCAGCAGCTTAGACCGGGCGGGTGGCACAGATACGCAGTATTTT | CASSLDRAGGTDTQYF
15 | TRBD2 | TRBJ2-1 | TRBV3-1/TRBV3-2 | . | TGTGCCAGCAGCCCGTCGGGGGGGACCTACAATGAGCAGTTCTTC | CASSPSGGTYNEQFF
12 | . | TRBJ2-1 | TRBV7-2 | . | TGTGCCAGCAGCAATACCTACAATGAGCAGTTCTTC | CASSNTYNEQFF
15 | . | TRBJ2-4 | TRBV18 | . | TGTGCCAGCTCACCACCGAAAGGGGGTAAAAACATTCAGTACTTC | CASSPPKGGKNIQYF
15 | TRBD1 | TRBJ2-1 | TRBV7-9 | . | TGTGCCAGCAGCTTCGCACAGGGGGTGTACAATGAGCAGTTCTTC | CASSFAQGVYNEQFF
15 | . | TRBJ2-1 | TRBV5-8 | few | TGTGCCAGCAGCTTGGACGGGCGAACCTACAATGAGCAGTTCTTC | CASSLDGRTYNEQFF
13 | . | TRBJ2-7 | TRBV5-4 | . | TGTGCCAGCAGCTCTTGGCAGACCTACGAGCAGTACTTC | CASSSWQTYEQYF
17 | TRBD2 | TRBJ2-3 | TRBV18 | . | TGTGCCAGCTCTCCTGTAGGGGTAGCGGGGGGCACAGATACGCAGTATTTT | CASSPVGVAGGTDTQYF
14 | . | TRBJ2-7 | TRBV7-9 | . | TGTGCCAGCACCCCAGAGGCAGGCGACTACGAGCAGTACTTC | CASTPEAGDYEQYF
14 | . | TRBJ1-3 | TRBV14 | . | TGTGCCAGCAGCCGGGACATAGCTAGAAACACCATATATTTT | CASSRDIARNTIYF
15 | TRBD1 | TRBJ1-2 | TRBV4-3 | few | TGCGCCAGCAGCCAAGGTCCGGGACAGGGCTATGGCTACACCTTC | CASSQGPGQGYGYTF
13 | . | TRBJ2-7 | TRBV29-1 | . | TGCAGCGCGGTCTCCGGACGGGACTACGAGCAGTACTTC | CSAVSGRDYEQYF
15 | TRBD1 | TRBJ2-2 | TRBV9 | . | TGTGCCAGCAGCGTACAGGGGGCGCCCACCGGGGAGCTGTTTTTT | CASSVQGAPTGELFF
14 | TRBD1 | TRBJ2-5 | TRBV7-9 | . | TGTGCCAGCAGTTGGGACAGGGCTTGGGTTACCCAGTACTTC | CASSWDRAWVTQYF
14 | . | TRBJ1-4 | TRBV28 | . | TGTGCCAGCAGTCCCGGCCTGCGGAATGAAAAACTGTTTTTT | CASSPGLRNEKLFF
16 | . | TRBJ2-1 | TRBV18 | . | TGTGCCAGCTCACCCCTTTCCGGGGATTCCTACAATGAGCAGTTCTTC | CASSPLSGDSYNEQFF
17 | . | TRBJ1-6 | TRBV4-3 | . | TGCGCCAGCAGCCAAGAAGGGCCCGCAGTCTCTAATTCACCCCTCCACTTT | CASSQEGPAVSNSPLHF
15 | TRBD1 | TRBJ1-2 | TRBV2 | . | TGTGCCAGCAGTGAAGCGGGGACAGGAATATATGGCTACACCTTC | CASSEAGTGIYGYTF
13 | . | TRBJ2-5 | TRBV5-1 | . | TGCGCCAGCAGCTTGGCAGGGGCGGAGACCCAGTACTTC | CASSLAGAETQYF
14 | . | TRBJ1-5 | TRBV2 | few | TGTGCCAGCAGTGCGGTCGGAAGGGAACAGCCCCAGCATTTT | CASSAVGREQPQHF
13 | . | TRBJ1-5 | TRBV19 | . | TGTGCCAGTAGTATTAGCCCCAATCAGCCCCAGCATTTT | CASSISPNQPQHF
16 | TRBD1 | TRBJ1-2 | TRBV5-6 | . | TGTGCCAGCAGCCCCTACCGGGACAGGGTATTAGATGGCTACACCTTC | CASSPYRDRVLDGYTF
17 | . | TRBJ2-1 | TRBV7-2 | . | TGTGCCAGCAGCTTAGGGGCGGGAAATCTCGGGTACAATGAGCAGTTCTTC | CASSLGAGNLGYNEQFF